These T cell receptor beta chains were read from a single sample in a study of cytomegalovirus exposure and HLA in healthy donors. TCRdb's copy holds only in-frame clones and misses some; the assay was immunoSEQ multiplex PCR. This table has fewer than 110,000 clones, about 80% appearing once. The sample taken for sequencing was PBMCs. The receptor source for this set is a man in his forties in good health and CMV-seronegative. Each CDR3 is given with its conserved first and last residue.

15 TRBJ2-2 TRBV11-1 CASSRGGAGTGELFF
15 TRBJ2-1 TRBV9 CASSPAGGVYNEQFF
15 TRBJ1-6 TRBV4-2 CASSQDIQGWSPLHF
17 TRBJ1-1 TRBV27 CASSLSLGGRVRTEAFF
13 TRBJ2-7 TRBV6-6 CASSTWTRGEQYF
12 TRBJ2-3 TRBV7-2 CASSLGEDTQYF
15 TRBJ2-3 TRBV5-1 CASRFSEGLTDTQYF
13 TRBJ1-2 TRBV19 CASSIAEQGRYTF
15 TRBJ2-2 TRBV19 CASSIVSGSTGELFF
14 TRBJ2-2 TRBV19 CASSLYTNTGELFF
16 TRBJ2-1 TRBV5-4 CASSDFRDYLYNEQFF
11 TRBJ2-7 TRBV19 CASSRQGVEYF
14 TRBJ1-1 TRBV5-1 CASRRGNELAEAFF
13 . TRBV25-1 CASNLQGRSEQYF
12 TRBJ2-1 TRBV7-9 CSSSVASNEQFF
16 TRBJ2-1 TRBV5-1 CASSLAGAGGYNEQFF
15 TRBJ1-6 TRBV19 CASRREGQYNSPLHF
16 TRBJ2-3 TRBV5-4 CASSLGLDSQTDTQYF
14 TRBJ1-3 TRBV29-1 CSVGGTGTGNTIYF
15 TRBJ1-2 TRBV14 CASSQVGRENYGYTF
17 TRBJ2-3 TRBV7-5 CVRSLRCRAALTDTQYF
13 TRBJ1-6 TRBV19 CASGGQGGSPLHF
16 TRBJ2-3 TRBV7-5 CVPRVNRGHYEDTQYF
15 TRBJ2-3 TRBV6-5 CASTTLRSPSDTQYF
17 TRBJ2-1 TRBV9 CASSAGGLAGGWSEQFF
16 TRBJ1-4 TRBV5-5 CASSLVSRGPGEKLFF
17 TRBJ2-4 TRBV4-1 CATAPRIGEVGKNIQYF
14 TRBJ1-2 TRBV18 CASSPPDRVGGYTF
15 TRBJ1-5 TRBV7-2 CASSTTGAGNQPQHF
14 TRBJ2-1 TRBV5-1 CASSLATGMNEQFF
14 TRBJ2-2 TRBV19 CASTIMGNTGELFF
15 TRBJ2-5 TRBV18 CASSPGDWVMETQYF
14 TRBJ1-2 TRBV15 CATSRETVEDGYTF
15 TRBJ1-4 TRBV6-5 CASSRWGGGDEKLFF
16 TRBJ2-1 TRBV19 CASKGNRGLGYNEQFF
11 TRBJ1-2 TRBV4-2 CASSQESGYTF
14 TRBJ1-5 TRBV9 CASSGGDSNQPQHF
12 TRBJ1-2 TRBV28 CASRTGGGGYTF
13 TRBJ1-5 TRBV30 CAWSYRGLQPQHF
14 TRBJ1-1 TRBV28 CASPKDRVNTEAFF
13 TRBJ1-2 TRBV18 CATERSANYGYTF
12 . TRBV16 CASSLGSYEQYF
14 TRBJ1-4 TRBV6-1 CASSARTGGEKLFF
12 TRBJ1-1 TRBV5-1 CASSFPGTEAFF
14 TRBJ1-6 TRBV5-4 CASSLVTANSPLHF
18 TRBJ2-3 TRBV9 CASSVRLAGGDSTDTQYF
13 TRBJ2-1 TRBV18 CASSPGGGNEQFF
15 TRBJ1-2 TRBV7-2 CASSTTGTRSDGYTF